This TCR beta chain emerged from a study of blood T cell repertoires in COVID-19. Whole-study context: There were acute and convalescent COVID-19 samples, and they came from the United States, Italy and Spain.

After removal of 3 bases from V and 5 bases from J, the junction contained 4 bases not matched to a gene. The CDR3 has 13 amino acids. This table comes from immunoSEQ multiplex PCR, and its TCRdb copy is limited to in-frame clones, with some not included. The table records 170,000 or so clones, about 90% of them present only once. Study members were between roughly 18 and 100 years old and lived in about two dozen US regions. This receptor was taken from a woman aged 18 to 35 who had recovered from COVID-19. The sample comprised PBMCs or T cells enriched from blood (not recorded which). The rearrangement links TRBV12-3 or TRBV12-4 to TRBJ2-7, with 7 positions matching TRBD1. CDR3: CASSFSQGDEQYF. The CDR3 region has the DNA TGTGCCAGCAGTTTCAGTCAGGGGGACGAGCAGTACTTC.